Listed below are T cell receptor beta chains from one sample, sequenced in a study of technical replicates of blood from a few donors. Clones were sequenced by immunoSEQ multiplex PCR, and TCRdb holds only the in-frame ones, with some missing. The sample shows about 16,000 clones, more than 75% of them seen only once. The material sequenced was PBMCs. These receptors originate from a human donor in good health. Each CDR3 is given with its conserved first and last residue. Fields, in order: CDR3 DNA, CDR3 protein, D gene, V gene, clone size, J gene. The D gene is left open where the match is weak. Where a row states a size, it is once, few, many or the class of an expanded clone; other rows omit it.

DNA: TGTGCCAGCAGTGGCACCCGGCGGCGAGAGTTCTTC
CDR3: CASSGTRRREFF
D: NA
V: TRBV28
size: NA
J: TRBJ2-1

DNA: TGCAGCGTTGGGACAGGCAACTCCTATGGCTACACCTTC
CDR3: CSVGTGNSYGYTF
D: TRBD1
V: TRBV29-1
size: NA
J: TRBJ1-2

DNA: TGCAGCGTTGAACCGTACAATGAGCAGTTCTTC
CDR3: CSVEPYNEQFF
D: NA
V: TRBV29-1
size: NA
J: TRBJ2-1

DNA: TGTGCCAGCAGTTATCAGGGCACAGATACGCAGTATTTT
CDR3: CASSYQGTDTQYF
D: NA
V: TRBV27
size: NA
J: TRBJ2-3

DNA: TGTGCCAGCTCACCACCCGGACTTGGCACTGAAGCTTTCTTT
CDR3: CASSPPGLGTEAFF
D: NA
V: TRBV18
size: few
J: TRBJ1-1

DNA: TGTGCCAGCAGTGAACTAGCGGGAGTGATAGATACGCAGTATTTT
CDR3: CASSELAGVIDTQYF
D: TRBD2
V: TRBV2
size: NA
J: TRBJ2-3

DNA: TGTGCCAGCAGCGTAGGAGTTTCCGGGAACCAGCCCCAGCATTTT
CDR3: CASSVGVSGNQPQHF
D: NA
V: TRBV9
size: NA
J: TRBJ1-5

DNA: TGTGCCAGCAGTGAATACGAACAGATTTACGAGCAGTACTTC
CDR3: CASSEYEQIYEQYF
D: NA
V: TRBV6-1
size: NA
J: TRBJ2-7

DNA: TGTGCCTGGACCCCTGCTGGGGCTGTTACTGAAGCTTTCTTT
CDR3: CAWTPAGAVTEAFF
D: NA
V: TRBV30
size: NA
J: TRBJ1-1

DNA: TGTGCCAGCAGCTTAACTAGCTCTTATGGCTACACCTTC
CDR3: CASSLTSSYGYTF
D: NA
V: TRBV7-3
size: NA
J: TRBJ1-2

DNA: TGCGCCAGCAGGCTCAGCGGAGGCGAGACCCAGTACTTC
CDR3: CASRLSGGETQYF
D: NA
V: TRBV10-2
size: NA
J: TRBJ2-5

DNA: TGTGCCAGTAGTACGCAACTAGCGGGCTACGAGCAGTACTTC
CDR3: CASSTQLAGYEQYF
D: TRBD2
V: TRBV19
size: NA
J: TRBJ2-7

DNA: TGTGCCAGCAGTTTAGCACTAGCGGGAGGGATCGCCTACGAGCAGTACTTC
CDR3: CASSLALAGGIAYEQYF
D: TRBD2
V: TRBV27
size: NA
J: TRBJ2-7

DNA: TGTGCCAGCAGTGACTCGGGAGGTGTCAATGAGCAGTTCTTC
CDR3: CASSDSGGVNEQFF
D: NA
V: TRBV6-4
size: NA
J: TRBJ2-1

DNA: TGTGCCAGTAGTATCGAGGTGACTAGCGGGATCTCCTACGAGCAGTACTTC
CDR3: CASSIEVTSGISYEQYF
D: TRBD2
V: TRBV19
size: NA
J: TRBJ2-7

DNA: TGTGCCAGTAGATCTCCAGGGTGCCCCCCTGAAAAACTGTTTTTT
CDR3: CASRSPGCPPEKLFF
D: NA
V: TRBV19
size: NA
J: TRBJ1-4

DNA: TGTGCCAGTACAATCCCCGAGGGTCGTAGGGCTGAAGCTTTCTTT
CDR3: CASTIPEGRRAEAFF
D: NA
V: TRBV19
size: NA
J: TRBJ1-1

DNA: TGTGCCAGCAGCTTTGCGGATCAGCCCCAGCATTTT
CDR3: CASSFADQPQHF
D: NA
V: TRBV7-9
size: NA
J: TRBJ1-5

DNA: TGTGCCAGCAGCCTGACAGGGGACACTGAAGCTTTCTTT
CDR3: CASSLTGDTEAFF
D: TRBD1
V: TRBV5-5
size: NA
J: TRBJ1-1

DNA: TGTGCCAGCAGCCCCCCCCCTCTCCGACAGGGGCAGGACGAGACCCAGTACTTC
CDR3: CASSPPPLRQGQDETQYF
D: TRBD1
V: TRBV7-4
size: once
J: TRBJ2-5

DNA: TGTGCCAGCAGTCAAGGACAGGGGAGTCTTCAGCCCCAGCATTTT
CDR3: CASSQGQGSLQPQHF
D: TRBD1
V: TRBV28
size: NA
J: TRBJ1-5

DNA: TGTGCCAGCAGTGTGCGGGTGGTGACAGATACGCAGTATTTT
CDR3: CASSVRVVTDTQYF
D: NA
V: TRBV2
size: NA
J: TRBJ2-3

DNA: TGTGCCATCAGCGGCAGGGGTTCTGGCGAGCAGTACTTC
CDR3: CAISGRGSGEQYF
D: NA
V: TRBV10-3
size: NA
J: TRBJ2-7

DNA: TGTGCCAGTAGTACCAAGACAGGGGTGGTCGGTGAGCAGTTCTTC
CDR3: CASSTKTGVVGEQFF
D: TRBD1
V: TRBV19
size: NA
J: TRBJ2-1